This TCR beta chain was identified during a study of T cell responses to AZD1222 COVID-19 vaccine. Broader study findings: Mapped onto spike, vaccine-associated CD4 TCRs spanned it and were dominant at 160-218 and 743-854.

Data came from immunoSEQ multiplex PCR; TCRdb stores just in-frame clones and leaves some out. Here the sample spans roughly 140,000 clones, approximately 78% being singletons. Remarks on this clone: The antigen is not known.

The sequence was collected from an adult in good health. The material was peripheral blood, obtained on day 0 of MenACWY control vaccination.

The CDR3 loop reads CASSQAGQGLNNEQFF. The CDR3 coding sequence is TGCGCCAGCAGCCAAGCGGGACAGGGGTTGAACAATGAGCAGTTCTTC. The chain carries TRBV4-1 and TRBJ2-1; 10 bases fit TRBD1. Germline V CDR1 and CDR2: MGHRA, YSYEKL. The CDR3 consists of 16 residues. The V and J ends lost 1 base and 5 bases, in that order; junction bases with no gene match: 5.